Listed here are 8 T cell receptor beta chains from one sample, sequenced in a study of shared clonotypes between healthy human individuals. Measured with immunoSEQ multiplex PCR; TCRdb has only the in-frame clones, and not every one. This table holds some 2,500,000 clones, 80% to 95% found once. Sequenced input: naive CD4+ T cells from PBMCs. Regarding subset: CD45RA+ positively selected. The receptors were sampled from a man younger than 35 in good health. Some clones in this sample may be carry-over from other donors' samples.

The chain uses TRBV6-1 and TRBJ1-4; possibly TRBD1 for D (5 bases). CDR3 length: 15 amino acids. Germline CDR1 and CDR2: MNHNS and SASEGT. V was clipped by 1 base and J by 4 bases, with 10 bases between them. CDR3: CASSEGGSLNEKLFF. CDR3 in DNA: TGTGCCAGCAGTGAAGGGGGCAGTCTTAATGAAAAACTGTTTTTT.

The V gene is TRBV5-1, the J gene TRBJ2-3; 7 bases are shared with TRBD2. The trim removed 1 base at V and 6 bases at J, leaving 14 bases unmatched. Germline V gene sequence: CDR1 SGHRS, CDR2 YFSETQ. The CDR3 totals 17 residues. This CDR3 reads CASSLLGEGLGADTQYF. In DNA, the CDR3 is TGCGCCAGCAGCTTGTTGGGGGAGGGCCTAGGAGCGGATACGCAGTATTTT.

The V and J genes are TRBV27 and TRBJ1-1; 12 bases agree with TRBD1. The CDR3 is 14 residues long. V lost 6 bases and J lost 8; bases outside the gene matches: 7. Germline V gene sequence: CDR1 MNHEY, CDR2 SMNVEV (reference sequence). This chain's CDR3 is CASRGQGARAEAFF. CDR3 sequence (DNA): TGTGCCAGCAGGGGACAGGGGGCGCGTGCGGAAGCTTTCTTT.

The CDR3 region has the DNA TGTGCCAGCTCACGAGGGGCGACAGGGGTCGGCACAGATACGCAGTATTTT. Amino acids: CASSRGATGVGTDTQYF. J is TRBJ2-3 and V is TRBV18; TRBD1 matches 8 bases. Germline CDR1 is KGHSH and CDR2 is LQKENI. Trimming cost V 4 bases and J 1 base; bases outside gene matches: 10. This CDR3 region has 17 residues.

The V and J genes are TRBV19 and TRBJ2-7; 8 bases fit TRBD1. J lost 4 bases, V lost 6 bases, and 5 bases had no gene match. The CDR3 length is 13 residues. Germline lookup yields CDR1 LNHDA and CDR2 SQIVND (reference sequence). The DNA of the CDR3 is TGTGCCAGTAGCCAGGACAGGGCTTACGAGCAGTACTTC. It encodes CASSQDRAYEQYF.

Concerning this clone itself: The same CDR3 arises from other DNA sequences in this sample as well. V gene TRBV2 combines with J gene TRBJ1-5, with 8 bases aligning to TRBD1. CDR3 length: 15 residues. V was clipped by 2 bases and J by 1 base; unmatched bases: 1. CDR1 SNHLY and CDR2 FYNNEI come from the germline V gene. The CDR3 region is CASSEQGASNQPQHF. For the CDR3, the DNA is TGTGCCAGCAGTGAACAGGGGGCGAGCAATCAGCCCCAGCATTTT.

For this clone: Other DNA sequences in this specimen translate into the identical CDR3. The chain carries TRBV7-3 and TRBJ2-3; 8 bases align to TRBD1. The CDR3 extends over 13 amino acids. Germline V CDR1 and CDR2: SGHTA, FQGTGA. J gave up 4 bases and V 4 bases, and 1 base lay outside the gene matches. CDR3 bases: TGTGCCAGCAGCTCACAGGGGGCAGATACGCAGTATTTT. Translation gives CASSSQGADTQYF.

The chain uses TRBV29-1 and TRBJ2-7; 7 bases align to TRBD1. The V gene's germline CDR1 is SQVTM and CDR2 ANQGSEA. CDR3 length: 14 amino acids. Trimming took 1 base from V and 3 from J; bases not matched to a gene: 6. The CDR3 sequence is CSVEVSGGVYEQYF. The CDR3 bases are TGCAGCGTTGAAGTGTCAGGGGGAGTCTACGAGCAGTACTTC.